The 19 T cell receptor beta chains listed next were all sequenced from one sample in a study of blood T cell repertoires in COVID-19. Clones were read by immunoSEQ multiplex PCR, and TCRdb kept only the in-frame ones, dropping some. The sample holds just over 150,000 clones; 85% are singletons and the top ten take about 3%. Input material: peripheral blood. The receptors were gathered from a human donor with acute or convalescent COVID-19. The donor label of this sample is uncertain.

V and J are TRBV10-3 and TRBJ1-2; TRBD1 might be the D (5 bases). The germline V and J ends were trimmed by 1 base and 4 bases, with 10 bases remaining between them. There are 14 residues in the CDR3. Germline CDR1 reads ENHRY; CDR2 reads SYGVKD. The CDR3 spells CAISEWEGFYGYTF. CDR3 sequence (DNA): TGTGCCATCAGTGAGTGGGAGGGGTTCTATGGCTACACCTTC.

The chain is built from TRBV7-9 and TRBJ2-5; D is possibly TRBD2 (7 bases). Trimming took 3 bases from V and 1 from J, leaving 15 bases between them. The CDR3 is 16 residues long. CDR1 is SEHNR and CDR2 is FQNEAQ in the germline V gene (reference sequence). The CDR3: CASSFMRGPPQETQYF. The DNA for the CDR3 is TGTGCCAGCAGCTTTATGCGGGGGCCCCCCCAAGAGACCCAGTACTTC.

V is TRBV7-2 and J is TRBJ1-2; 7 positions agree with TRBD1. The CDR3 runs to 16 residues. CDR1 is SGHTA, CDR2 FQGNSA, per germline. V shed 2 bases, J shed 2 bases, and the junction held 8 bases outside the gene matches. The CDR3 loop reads CASSLLLAGGNYGYTF. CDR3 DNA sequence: TGTGCCAGCAGCTTACTCTTGGCAGGGGGGAACTATGGCTACACCTTC.

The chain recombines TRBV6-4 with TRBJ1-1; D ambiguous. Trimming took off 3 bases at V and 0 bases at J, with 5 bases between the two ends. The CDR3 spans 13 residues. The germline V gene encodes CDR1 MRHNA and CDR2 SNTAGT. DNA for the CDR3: TGTGCCAGCAGTGAAGAGCTGAACACTGAAGCTTTCTTT. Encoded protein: CASSEELNTEAFF.

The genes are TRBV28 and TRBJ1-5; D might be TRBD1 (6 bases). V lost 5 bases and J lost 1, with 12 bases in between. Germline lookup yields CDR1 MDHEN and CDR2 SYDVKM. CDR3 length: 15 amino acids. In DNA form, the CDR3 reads TGTGCCAGCAGTATACTCAGGGGAAGCAATCAGCCCCAGCATTTT. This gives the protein CASSILRGSNQPQHF.

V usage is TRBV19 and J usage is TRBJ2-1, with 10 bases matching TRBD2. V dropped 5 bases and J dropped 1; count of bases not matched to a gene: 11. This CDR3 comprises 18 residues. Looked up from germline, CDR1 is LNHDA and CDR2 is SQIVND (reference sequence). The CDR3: CASSPVLAGRISYNEQFF. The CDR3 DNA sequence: TGTGCCAGTAGTCCGGTACTAGCGGGGCGGATTTCCTACAATGAGCAGTTCTTC.

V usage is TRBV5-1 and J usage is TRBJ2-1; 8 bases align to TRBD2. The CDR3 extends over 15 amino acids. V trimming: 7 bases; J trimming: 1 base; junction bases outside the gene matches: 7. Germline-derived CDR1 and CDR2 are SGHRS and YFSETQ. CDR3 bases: TGCGCCAGCCACGCGGGGGGCCGATCCTACAATGAGCAGTTCTTC. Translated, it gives CASHAGGRSYNEQFF.

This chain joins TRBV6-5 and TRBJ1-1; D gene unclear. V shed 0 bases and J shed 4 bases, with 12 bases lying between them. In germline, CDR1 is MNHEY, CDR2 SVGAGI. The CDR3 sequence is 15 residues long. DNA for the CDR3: TGTGCCAGCAGTTACTCTCTGGGCTCATTCACTGAAGCTTTCTTT. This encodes CASSYSLGSFTEAFF.

The CDR3 loop is CASSVSLAGSANEKLFF. The CDR3 DNA sequence: TGTGCCAGCAGCGTATCACTGGCAGGGTCAGCTAATGAAAAACTGTTTTTT. The chain recombines TRBV9 with TRBJ1-4, with D maybe TRBD1 (5 bases). The CDR3 is made up of 17 amino acids. CDR1 is SGDLS and CDR2 is YYNGEE in the germline V gene. Trimming left V 1 base short and J 3 bases short, with 16 bases between.

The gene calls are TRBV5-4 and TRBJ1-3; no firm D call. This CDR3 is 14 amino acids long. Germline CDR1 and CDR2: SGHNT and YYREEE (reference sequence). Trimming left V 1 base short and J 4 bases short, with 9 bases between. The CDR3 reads CASSLHGRGNTIYF. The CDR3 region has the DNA TGTGCCAGCAGCTTGCATGGGAGAGGAAACACCATATATTTT.

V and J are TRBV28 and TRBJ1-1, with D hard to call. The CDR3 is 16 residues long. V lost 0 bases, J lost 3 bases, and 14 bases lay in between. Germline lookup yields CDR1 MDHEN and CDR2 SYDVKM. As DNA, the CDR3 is TGTGCCAGCAGTTTATGGCAGGCCTCTGTTTACACTGAAGCTTTCTTT. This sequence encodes CASSLWQASVYTEAFF. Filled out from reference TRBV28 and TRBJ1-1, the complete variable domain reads DVKVTQSSRYLVKRTGEKVFLECVQDMDHENMFWYRQDPGLGLRLIYFSYDVKMKEKGDIPEGYSVSREKKERFSLILESASTNQTSMYLCASSLWQASVYTEAFFGQGTRLTVV.

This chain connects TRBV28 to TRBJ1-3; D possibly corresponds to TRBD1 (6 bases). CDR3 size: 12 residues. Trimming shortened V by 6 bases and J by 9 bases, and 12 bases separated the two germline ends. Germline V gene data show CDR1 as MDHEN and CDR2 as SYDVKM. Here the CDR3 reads CASSPQGSTIYF. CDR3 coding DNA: TGTGCCAGCAGCCCCCAGGGGAGCACCATATATTTT.

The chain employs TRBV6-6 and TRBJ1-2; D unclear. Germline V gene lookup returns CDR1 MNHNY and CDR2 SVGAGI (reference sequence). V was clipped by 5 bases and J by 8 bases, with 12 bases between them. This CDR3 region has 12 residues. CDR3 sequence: CASSLPMGGYTF. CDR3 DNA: TGTGCCAGCAGTCTACCTATGGGCGGCTACACCTTC.

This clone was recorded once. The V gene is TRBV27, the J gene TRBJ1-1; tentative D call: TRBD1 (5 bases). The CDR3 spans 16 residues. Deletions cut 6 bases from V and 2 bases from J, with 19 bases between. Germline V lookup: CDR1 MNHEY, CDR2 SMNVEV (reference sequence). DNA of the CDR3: TGTGCCAGCAGACTTACAGGTAAACCGTTTAACACTGAAGCTTTCTTT. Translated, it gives CASRLTGKPFNTEAFF.

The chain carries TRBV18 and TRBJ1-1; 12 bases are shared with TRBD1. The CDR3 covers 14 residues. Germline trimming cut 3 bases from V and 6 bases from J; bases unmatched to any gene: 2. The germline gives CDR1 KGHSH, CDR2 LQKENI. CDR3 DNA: TGTGCCAGCTCACCTGGGACAGGGGGCCCTGAAGCTTTCTTT. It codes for CASSPGTGGPEAFF.

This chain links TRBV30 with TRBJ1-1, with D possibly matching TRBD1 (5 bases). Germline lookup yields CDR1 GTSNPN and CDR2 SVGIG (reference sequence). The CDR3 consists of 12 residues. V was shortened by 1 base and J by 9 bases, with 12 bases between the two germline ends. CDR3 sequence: CAWSGGGNQAFF. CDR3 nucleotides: TGTGCCTGGAGTGGGGGGGGGAATCAAGCTTTCTTT.

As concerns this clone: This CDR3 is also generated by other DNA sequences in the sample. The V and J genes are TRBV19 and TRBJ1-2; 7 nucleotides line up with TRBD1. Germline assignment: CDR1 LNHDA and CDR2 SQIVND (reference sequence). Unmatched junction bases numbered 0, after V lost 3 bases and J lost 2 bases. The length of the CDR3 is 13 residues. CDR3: CASSMTGNYGYTF. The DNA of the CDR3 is TGTGCCAGTAGTATGACAGGGAACTATGGCTACACCTTC.

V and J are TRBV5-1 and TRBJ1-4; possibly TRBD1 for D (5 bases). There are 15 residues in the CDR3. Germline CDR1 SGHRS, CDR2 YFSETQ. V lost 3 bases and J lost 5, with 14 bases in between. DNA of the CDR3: TGCGCCAGCAGCTCGGAGGGGTCGCCGAATGAAAAACTGTTTTTT. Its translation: CASSSEGSPNEKLFF.

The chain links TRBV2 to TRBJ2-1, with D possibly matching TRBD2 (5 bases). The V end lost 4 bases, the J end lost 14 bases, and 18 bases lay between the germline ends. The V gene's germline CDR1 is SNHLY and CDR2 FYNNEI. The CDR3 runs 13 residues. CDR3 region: CASSAEGRDKKFF. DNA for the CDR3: TGTGCCAGCAGTGCCGAGGGCCGAGACAAGAAGTTCTTC.